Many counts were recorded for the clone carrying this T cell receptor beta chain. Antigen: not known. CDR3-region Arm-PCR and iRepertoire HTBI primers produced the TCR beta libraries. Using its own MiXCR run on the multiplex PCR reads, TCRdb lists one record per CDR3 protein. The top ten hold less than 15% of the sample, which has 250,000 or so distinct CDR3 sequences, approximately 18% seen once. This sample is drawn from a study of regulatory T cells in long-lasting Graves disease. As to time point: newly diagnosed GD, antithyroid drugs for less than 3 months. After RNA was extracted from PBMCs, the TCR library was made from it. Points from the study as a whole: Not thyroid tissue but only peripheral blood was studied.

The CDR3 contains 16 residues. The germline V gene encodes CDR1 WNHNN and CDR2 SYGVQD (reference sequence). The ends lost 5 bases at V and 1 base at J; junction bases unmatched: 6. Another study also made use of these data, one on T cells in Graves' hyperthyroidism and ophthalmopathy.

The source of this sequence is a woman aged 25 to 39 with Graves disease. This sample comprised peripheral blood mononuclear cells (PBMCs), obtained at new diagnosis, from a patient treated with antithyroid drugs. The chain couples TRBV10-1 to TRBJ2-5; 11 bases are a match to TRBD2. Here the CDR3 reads CASSSGLAGLQETQYF. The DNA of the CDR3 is TGCGCCAGCAGTTCCGGACTAGCGGGCCTCCAAGAGACCCAGTACTTC.